This T cell receptor beta chain originates from a study of T cells in Graves' hyperthyroidism and ophthalmopathy. CDR1 is WSHSY and CDR2 is SAAADI in the germline V gene. V was pared by 3 bases and J by 0 bases, with 6 bases between. The CDR3 spans 14 residues. Amplified regions were TCR beta CDR3 sequences from RNA transcripts. First-round RT-PCR targeting the TCR CDR3 was performed with the HTBI primer set. TCRdb itself ran the multiplex PCR reads through MiXCR, one entry per CDR3 protein. The table includes over 500,000 distinct CDR3 sequences, 15% to 20% detected once. This sequence originates from a woman aged 25 to 39 with Graves' ophthalmopathy. Material for sequencing was blood. V and J are TRBV10-2 and TRBJ2-4; no clear D gene. CDR3 protein: CASSDCLAKNIQYF. The DNA of the CDR3 is TGCGCCAGCAGTGACTGCTTAGCCAAAAACATTCAGTACTTC.